The sequence of this T cell receptor (beta chain) was determined in a study of regulatory T cells in long-lasting Graves disease. Combining iRepertoire HTBI primers with Arm-PCR of CDR3 regions, the authors built TCR beta libraries. TCRdb re-derived calls from the multiplex PCR reads in MiXCR, one entry per CDR3 protein. The data hold fewer than 550,000 distinct CDR3 sequences, with about 22% observed a single time. As concerns this clonotype: What it binds is not known.

V gave up 9 bases and J gave up 2 bases, with 34 bases separating them. The CDR3 totals 21 residues. Germline CDR1 reads KGHDR; CDR2 reads SFDVKD. Study outcomes and limitations: TRBV28 was favored in persistent disease, as were TRBJ1-2 and TRBJ2-5.

Time point specified: persistent/refractory GD, antithyroid drugs over 5 years with positive TRAb. PBMCs provided the RNA from which the TCR library was made. Diagnosing Graves' disease relied on the American Thyroid Association guidelines. The starting material was peripheral blood mononuclear cells (PBMCs), obtained when the disease was refractory, from a patient treated with antithyroid drugs. This rearrangement joins TRBV24-1 to TRBJ1-3; no reliable D call. The TCR originated in a female donor with Graves disease. The CDR3 DNA reads TGTGCCACCCCTACGACAACCGACGAGCAAAAAACGAGCGAGGCTGGAAACACCATATATTTT. The encoded protein is CATPTTTDEQKTSEAGNTIYF.